This TCR beta chain was sequenced during a study of cytomegalovirus exposure and HLA in healthy donors. J lost 4 bases, V lost 6 bases, and 4 bases had no gene match. The CDR3 runs 13 residues. CDR1 is MNHEY and CDR2 is SMNVEV in the germline V gene (reference sequence). Both 60 Vbeta primers and 13 Jbeta primers went into the PCR. Clones were read by immunoSEQ multiplex PCR, and TCRdb kept only the in-frame ones, dropping some. The table has 72,000 or so clones, 55% to 70% seen once. This clone was observed a handful of times. The specimen sequenced was PBMCs. The rearrangement links TRBV27 to TRBJ2-5, with 8 bases that match TRBD1. The sequence came from a woman aged 45-60 years in good health and CMV-seronegative. CDR3: CASRTGARETQYF. As DNA, the CDR3 is TGTGCCAGCAGGACAGGGGCAAGAGAGACCCAGTACTTC.